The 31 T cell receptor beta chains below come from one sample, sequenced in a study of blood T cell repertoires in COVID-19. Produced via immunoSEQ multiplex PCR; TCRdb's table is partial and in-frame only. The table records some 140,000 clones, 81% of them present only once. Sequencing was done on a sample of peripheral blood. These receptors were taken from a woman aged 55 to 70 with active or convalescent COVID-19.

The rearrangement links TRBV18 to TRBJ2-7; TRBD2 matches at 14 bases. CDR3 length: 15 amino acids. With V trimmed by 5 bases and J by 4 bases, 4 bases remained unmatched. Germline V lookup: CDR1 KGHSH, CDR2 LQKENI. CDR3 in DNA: TGTGCCAGCTCAGGGACTAGCGGGAGTAGGTACGAGCAGTACTTC. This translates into CASSGTSGSRYEQYF.

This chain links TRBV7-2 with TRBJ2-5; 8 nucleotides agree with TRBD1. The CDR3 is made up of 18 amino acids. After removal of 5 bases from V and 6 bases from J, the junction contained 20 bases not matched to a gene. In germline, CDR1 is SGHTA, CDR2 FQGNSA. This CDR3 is CASSLPTTGSTGVKTQYF. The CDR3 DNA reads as TGTGCCAGCAGCCTACCCACGACAGGGTCGACAGGGGTGAAGACCCAGTACTTC. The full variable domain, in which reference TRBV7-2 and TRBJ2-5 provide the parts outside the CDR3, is GAGVSQSPSNKVTEKGKDVELRCDPISGHTALYWYRQSLGQGLEFLIYFQGNSAPDKSGLPSDRFSAERTGGSVSTLTIQRTQQEDSAVYLCASSLPTTGSTGVKTQYFGPGTRLLVL.

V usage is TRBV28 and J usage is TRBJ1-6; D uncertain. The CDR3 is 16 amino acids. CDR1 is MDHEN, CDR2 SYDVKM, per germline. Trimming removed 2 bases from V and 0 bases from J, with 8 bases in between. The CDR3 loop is CASSLGGSSYNSPLHF. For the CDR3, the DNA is TGTGCCAGCAGTTTAGGCGGCAGCTCCTATAATTCACCCCTCCACTTT.

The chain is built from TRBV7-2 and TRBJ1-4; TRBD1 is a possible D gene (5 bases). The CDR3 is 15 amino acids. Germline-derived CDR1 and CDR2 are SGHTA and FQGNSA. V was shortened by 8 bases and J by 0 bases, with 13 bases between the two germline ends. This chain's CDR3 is CASARIGATNEKLFF. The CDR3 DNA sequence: TGTGCCAGCGCGAGGATAGGGGCAACTAATGAAAAACTGTTTTTT.

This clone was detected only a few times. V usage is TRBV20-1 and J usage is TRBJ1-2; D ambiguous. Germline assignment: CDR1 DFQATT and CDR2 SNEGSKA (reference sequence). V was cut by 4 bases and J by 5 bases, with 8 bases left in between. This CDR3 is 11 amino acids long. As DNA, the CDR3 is TGCAGTGCTAAACTAGGGTATGGCTACACCTTC. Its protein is CSAKLGYGYTF.

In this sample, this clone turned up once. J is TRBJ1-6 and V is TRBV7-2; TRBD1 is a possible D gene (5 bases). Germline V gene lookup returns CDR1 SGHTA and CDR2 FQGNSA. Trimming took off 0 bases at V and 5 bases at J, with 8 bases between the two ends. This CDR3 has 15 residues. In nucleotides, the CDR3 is TGTGCCAGCAGCTTAGCAGGGGCTAATAATTCACCCCTCCACTTT. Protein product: CASSLAGANNSPLHF.

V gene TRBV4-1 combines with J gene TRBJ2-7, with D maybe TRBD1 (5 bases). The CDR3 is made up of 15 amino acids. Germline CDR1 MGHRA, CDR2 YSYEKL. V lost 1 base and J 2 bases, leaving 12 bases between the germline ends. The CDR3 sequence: CASSQGRQGTYEQYF. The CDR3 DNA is TGCGCCAGCAGCCAAGGACGTCAGGGCACCTACGAGCAGTACTTC.

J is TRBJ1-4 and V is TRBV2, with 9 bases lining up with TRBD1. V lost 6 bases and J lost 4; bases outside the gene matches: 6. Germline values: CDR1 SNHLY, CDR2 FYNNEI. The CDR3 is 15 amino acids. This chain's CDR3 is CASREDRGFNEKLFF. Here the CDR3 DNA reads TGTGCCAGCAGGGAGGACAGGGGATTTAATGAAAAACTGTTTTTT.

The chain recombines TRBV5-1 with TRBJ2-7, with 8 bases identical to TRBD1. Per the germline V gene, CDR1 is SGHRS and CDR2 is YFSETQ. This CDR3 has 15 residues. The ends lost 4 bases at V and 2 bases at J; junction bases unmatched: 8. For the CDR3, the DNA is TGCGCCAGCAGCCTAGGACAGGGAAGTCCCTACGAGCAGTACGTC. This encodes CASSLGQGSPYEQYV.

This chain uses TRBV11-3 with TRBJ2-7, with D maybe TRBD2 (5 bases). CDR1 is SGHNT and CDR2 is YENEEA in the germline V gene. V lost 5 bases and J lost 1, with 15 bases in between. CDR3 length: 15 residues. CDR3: CASSAGHIASYEQYV. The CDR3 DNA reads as TGTGCCAGCAGCGCGGGCCACATTGCGTCCTACGAGCAGTACGTC.

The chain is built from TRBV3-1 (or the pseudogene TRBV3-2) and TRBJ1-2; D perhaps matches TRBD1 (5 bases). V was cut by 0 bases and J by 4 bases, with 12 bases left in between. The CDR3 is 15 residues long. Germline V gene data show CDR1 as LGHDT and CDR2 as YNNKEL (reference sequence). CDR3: CASSQEGTVPYGYTF. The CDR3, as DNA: TGTGCCAGCAGCCAAGAAGGGACTGTTCCCTATGGCTACACCTTC.

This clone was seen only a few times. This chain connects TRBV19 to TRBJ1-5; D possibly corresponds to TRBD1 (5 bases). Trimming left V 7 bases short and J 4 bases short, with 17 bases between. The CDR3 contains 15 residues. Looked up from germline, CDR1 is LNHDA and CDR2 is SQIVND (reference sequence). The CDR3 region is CASISLTATNQPQHF. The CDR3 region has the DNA TGTGCCAGTATCTCCTTGACAGCCACTAATCAGCCCCAGCATTTT.

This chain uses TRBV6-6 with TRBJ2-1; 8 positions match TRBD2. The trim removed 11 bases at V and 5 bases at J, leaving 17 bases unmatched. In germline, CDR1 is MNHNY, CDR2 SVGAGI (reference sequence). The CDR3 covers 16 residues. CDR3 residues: CAGRRRGSGGNNEQFF. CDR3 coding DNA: TGTGCCGGGCGGCGTCGGGGAAGCGGGGGAAACAATGAGCAGTTCTTC.

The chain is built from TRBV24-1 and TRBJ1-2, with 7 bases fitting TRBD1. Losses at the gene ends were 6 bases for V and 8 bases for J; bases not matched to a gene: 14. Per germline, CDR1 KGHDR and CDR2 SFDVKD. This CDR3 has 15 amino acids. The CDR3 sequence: CATSPDRDQVPGYTF. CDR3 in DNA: TGTGCCACCAGTCCCGACAGGGATCAGGTCCCGGGCTACACCTTC.

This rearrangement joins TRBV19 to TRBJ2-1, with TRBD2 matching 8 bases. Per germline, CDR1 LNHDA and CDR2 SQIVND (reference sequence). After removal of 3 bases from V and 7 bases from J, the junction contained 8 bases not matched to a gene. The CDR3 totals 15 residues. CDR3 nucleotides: TGTGCCAGTAGTATGGTTGCGGGAGGCCGGAATGAGCAGTTCTTC. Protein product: CASSMVAGGRNEQFF.

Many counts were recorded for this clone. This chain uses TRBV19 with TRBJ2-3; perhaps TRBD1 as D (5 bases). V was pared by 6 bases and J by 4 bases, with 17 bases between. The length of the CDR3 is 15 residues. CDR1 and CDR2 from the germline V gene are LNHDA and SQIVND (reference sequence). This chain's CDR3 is CASRRQFYGSDTQYF. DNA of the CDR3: TGTGCCAGTAGGAGACAGTTTTACGGCTCAGATACGCAGTATTTT.

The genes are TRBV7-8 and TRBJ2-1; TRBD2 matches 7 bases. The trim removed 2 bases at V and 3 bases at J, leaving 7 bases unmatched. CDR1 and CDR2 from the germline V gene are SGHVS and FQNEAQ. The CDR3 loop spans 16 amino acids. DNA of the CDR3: TGTGCCAGCAGCTTAATCGGGGGGACTTTCTACAATGAGCAGTTCTTC. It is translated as CASSLIGGTFYNEQFF.

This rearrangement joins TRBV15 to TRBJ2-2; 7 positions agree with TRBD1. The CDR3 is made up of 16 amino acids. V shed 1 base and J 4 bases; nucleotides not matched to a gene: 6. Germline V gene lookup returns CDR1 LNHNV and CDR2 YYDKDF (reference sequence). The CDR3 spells CATSRGEGGGTGELFF. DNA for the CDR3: TGTGCCACCAGCAGAGGGGAAGGGGGCGGCACCGGGGAGCTGTTTTTT.

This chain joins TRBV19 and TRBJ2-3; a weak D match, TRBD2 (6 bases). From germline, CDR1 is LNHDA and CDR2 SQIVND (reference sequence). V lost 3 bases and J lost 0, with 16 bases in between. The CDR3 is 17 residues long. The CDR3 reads CASSIALARTSTDTQYF. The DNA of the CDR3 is TGTGCCAGTAGTATTGCCCTAGCGAGAACTAGCACAGATACGCAGTATTTT.

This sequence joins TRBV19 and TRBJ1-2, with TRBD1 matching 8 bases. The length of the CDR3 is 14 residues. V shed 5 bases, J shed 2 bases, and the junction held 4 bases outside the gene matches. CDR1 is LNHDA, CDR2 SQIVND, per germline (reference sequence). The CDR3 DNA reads TGTGCCAGTAGTCCCCGACAGGGGAACTATGGCTACACCTTC. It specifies CASSPRQGNYGYTF.

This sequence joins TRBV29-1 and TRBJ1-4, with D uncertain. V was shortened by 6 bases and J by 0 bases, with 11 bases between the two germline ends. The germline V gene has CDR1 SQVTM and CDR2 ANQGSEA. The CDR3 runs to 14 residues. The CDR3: CSVADISTNEKLFF. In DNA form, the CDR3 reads TGCAGCGTAGCAGACATCTCAACTAATGAAAAACTGTTTTTT.

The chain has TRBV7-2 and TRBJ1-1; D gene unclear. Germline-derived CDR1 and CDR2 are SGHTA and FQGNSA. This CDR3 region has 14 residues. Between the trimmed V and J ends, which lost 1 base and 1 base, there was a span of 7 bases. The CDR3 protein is CASSLVWRNTEAFF. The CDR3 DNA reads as TGTGCCAGCAGCTTAGTCTGGAGGAACACTGAAGCTTTCTTT.

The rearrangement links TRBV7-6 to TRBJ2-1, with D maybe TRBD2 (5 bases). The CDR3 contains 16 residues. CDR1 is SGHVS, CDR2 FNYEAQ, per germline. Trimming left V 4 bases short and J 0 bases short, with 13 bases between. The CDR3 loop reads CASSSMTGSSYNEQFF. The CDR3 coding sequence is TGTGCCAGCAGCTCTATGACGGGGAGCTCCTACAATGAGCAGTTCTTC.

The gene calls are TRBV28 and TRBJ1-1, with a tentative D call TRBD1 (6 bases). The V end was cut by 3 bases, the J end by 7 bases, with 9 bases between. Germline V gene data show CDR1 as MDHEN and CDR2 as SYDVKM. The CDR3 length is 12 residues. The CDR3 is CASSFPTGEAFF. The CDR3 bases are TGTGCCAGCAGTTTCCCGACAGGTGAAGCTTTCTTT. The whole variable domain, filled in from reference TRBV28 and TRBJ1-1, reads DVKVTQSSRYLVKRTGEKVFLECVQDMDHENMFWYRQDPGLGLRLIYFSYDVKMKEKGDIPEGYSVSREKKERFSLILESASTNQTSMYLCASSFPTGEAFFGQGTRLTVV.

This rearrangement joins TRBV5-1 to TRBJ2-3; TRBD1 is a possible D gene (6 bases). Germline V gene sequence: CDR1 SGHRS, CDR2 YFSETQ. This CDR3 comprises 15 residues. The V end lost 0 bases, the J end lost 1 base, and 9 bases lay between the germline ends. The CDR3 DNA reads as TGCGCCAGCAGCTTGGAGCAGGGGCGCACAGATACGCAGTATTTT. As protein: CASSLEQGRTDTQYF. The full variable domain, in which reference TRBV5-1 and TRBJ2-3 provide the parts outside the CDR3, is KAGVTQTPRYLIKTRGQQVTLSCSPISGHRSVSWYQQTPGQGLQFLFEYFSETQRNKGNFPGRFSGRQFSNSRSEMNVSTLELGDSALYLCASSLEQGRTDTQYFGPGTRLTVL.

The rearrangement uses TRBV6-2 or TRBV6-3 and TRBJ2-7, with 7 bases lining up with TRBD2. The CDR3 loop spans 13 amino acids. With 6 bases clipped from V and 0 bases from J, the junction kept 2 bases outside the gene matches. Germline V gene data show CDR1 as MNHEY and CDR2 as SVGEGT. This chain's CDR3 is CASSGLVSYEQYF. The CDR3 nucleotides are TGTGCCAGCAGCGGACTAGTCTCCTACGAGCAGTACTTC.

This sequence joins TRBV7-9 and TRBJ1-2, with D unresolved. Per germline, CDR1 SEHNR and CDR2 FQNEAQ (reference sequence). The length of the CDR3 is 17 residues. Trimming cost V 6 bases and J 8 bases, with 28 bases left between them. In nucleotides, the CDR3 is TGTGCCAGCAGTACAACCGAGATAAATGTCGGGTTCGTCGGCTACACCTTC. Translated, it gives CASSTTEINVGFVGYTF.

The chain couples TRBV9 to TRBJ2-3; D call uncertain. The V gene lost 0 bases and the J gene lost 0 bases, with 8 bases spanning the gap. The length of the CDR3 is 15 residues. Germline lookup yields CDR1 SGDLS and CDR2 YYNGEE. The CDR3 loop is CASSVVHESTDTQYF. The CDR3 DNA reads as TGTGCCAGCAGCGTAGTTCACGAGAGCACAGATACGCAGTATTTT.

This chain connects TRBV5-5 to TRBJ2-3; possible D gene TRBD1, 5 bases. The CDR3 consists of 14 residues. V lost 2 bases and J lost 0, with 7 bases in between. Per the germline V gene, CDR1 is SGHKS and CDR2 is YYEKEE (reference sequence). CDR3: CASSFGASTDTQYF. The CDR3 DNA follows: TGTGCCAGCAGCTTTGGGGCTAGCACAGATACGCAGTATTTT.

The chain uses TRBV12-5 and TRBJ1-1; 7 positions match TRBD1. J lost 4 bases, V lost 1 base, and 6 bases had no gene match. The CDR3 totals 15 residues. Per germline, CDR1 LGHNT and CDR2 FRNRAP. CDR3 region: CASGLGDSTGTEAFF. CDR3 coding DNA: TGTGCTAGTGGTTTGGGGGACAGCACAGGCACTGAAGCTTTCTTT. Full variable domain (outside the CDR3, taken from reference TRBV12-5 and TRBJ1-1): DARVTQTPRHKVTEMGQEVTMRCQPILGHNTVFWYRQTMMQGLELLAYFRNRAPLDDSGMPKDRFSAEMPDATLATLKIQPSEPRDSAVYFCASGLGDSTGTEAFFGQGTRLTVV.

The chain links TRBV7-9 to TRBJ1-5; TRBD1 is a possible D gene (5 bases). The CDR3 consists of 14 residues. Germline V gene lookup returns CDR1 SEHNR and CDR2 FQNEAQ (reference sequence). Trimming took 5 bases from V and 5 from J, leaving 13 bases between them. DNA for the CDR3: TGTGCCAGCAGCGGCTCGGGGGAAGATCAGCCCCAGCATTTT. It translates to CASSGSGEDQPQHF.